Shown below are 29 T cell receptor beta chains from a single sample sequenced in a study of blood T cell repertoires in COVID-19. Using immunoSEQ multiplex PCR, the repertoire was profiled, and TCRdb retains in-frame clones only, with some absent. The table records about 280,000 clones, about nine tenths of them present only once. What was sequenced was peripheral blood. These receptors were obtained from a man between 45 and 60 years old with acute or convalescent COVID-19.

This sequence joins TRBV7-3 and TRBJ1-1; D unresolved. V was trimmed by 7 bases and J by 11 bases, leaving 8 bases between them. Germline CDR1 is SGHTA and CDR2 is FQGTGA. CDR3 length: 9 residues. The CDR3 loop is CASTPVAFF. The CDR3 DNA follows: TGTGCCAGCACCCCCGTCGCTTTCTTT.

The chain combines TRBV10-3 with TRBJ1-2; 9 bases are shared with TRBD1. Trimming removed 6 bases from V and 6 bases from J; junction bases left unmatched: 2. The CDR3 extends over 12 amino acids. Germline values: CDR1 ENHRY, CDR2 SYGVKD. CDR3 sequence reads: CAISRDRDGYTF. The DNA of the CDR3 is TGTGCCATCAGCAGGGACAGGGATGGCTACACCTTC.

This chain uses TRBV15 with TRBJ1-1, with no clear D. V was clipped by 0 bases and J by 5 bases, with 10 bases between them. The CDR3 loop spans 14 amino acids. The germline gives CDR1 LNHNV, CDR2 YYDKDF (reference sequence). For the CDR3, the DNA is TGTGCCACCAGCAGAGATCTATCGGGGACTGAAGCTTTCTTT. The encoded protein is CATSRDLSGTEAFF.

The chain recombines TRBV7-6 with TRBJ1-5; maybe TRBD1 (6 bases). The V gene's germline CDR1 is SGHVS and CDR2 FNYEAQ. The V and J ends lost 0 bases and 5 bases respectively, with 14 bases between them. CDR3 length: 16 residues. The CDR3 reads CASSLAPRRGDQPQHF. The CDR3, as DNA: TGTGCCAGCAGCTTAGCGCCGCGCAGGGGCGATCAGCCCCAGCATTTT.

This clone was seen just once. The genes are TRBV27 and TRBJ2-1, with TRBD2 matching 7 bases. The CDR3 totals 13 residues. Unmatched junction bases numbered 5, after V lost 5 bases and J lost 7 bases. The germline V gene has CDR1 MNHEY and CDR2 SMNVEV (reference sequence). DNA for the CDR3: TGTGCCAGCAGTCCCCGGACTAGAAATGAGCAGTTCTTC. It is translated as CASSPRTRNEQFF.

The chain recombines TRBV9 with TRBJ1-5; possibly TRBD1 for D (6 bases). Trimming removed 0 bases at V and 10 bases at J, with 14 bases between. The germline V gene encodes CDR1 SGDLS and CDR2 YYNGEE. CDR3 length: 14 amino acids. The CDR3 loop reads CASSVEGGTSPQHF. In nucleotides, the CDR3 is TGTGCCAGCAGCGTAGAGGGAGGGACAAGCCCCCAGCATTTT.

This sequence joins TRBV18 and TRBJ1-1, with D tentatively TRBD1 (5 bases). The germline V gene encodes CDR1 KGHSH and CDR2 LQKENI. This CDR3 spans 13 amino acids. The germline V and J ends were trimmed by 2 bases and 6 bases, with 10 bases remaining between them. In DNA form, the CDR3 reads TGTGCCAGCTCACCAAGCCCCAGGGCTGAAGCTTTCTTT. Translated: CASSPSPRAEAFF.

The chain employs TRBV5-5 and TRBJ2-3; 9 nucleotides match TRBD1. CDR1 and CDR2 (germline): SGHKS, YYEKEE (reference sequence). The CDR3 length is 16 residues. V was pared by 4 bases and J by 0 bases, with 6 bases of the junction left unmatched. The CDR3: CASSRDRAPSTDTQYF. Here the CDR3 DNA reads TGTGCCAGCAGCCGGGACAGGGCCCCTAGCACAGATACGCAGTATTTT. Together with reference TRBV5-5 and TRBJ2-3, the CDR3 gives the full variable domain: DAGVTQSPTHLIKTRGQQVTLRCSPISGHKSVSWYQQVLGQGPQFIFQYYEKEERGRGNFPDRFSARQFPNYSSELNVNALLLGDSALYLCASSRDRAPSTDTQYFGPGTRLTVL.

V gene TRBV11-3 combines with J gene TRBJ2-5, with 8 bases lining up with TRBD2. V dropped 5 bases and J dropped 2; count of bases not matched to a gene: 13. The germline V gene encodes CDR1 SGHNT and CDR2 YENEEA. This CDR3 is built from 17 residues. The chain's CDR3 is CASSLGGAGAPQETQYF. In nucleotides, the CDR3 is TGTGCCAGCAGCCTCGGGGGGGCGGGGGCCCCTCAAGAGACCCAGTACTTC.

The chain carries TRBV29-1 and TRBJ2-3; D possibly corresponds to TRBD1 (5 bases). The length of the CDR3 is 15 residues. Between the trimmed V and J ends, which lost 7 bases and 0 bases, there was a span of 17 bases. Germline lookup yields CDR1 SQVTM and CDR2 ANQGSEA. DNA for the CDR3: TGCAGCGCCACCCCCGTGGGGCTGAGCACAGATACGCAGTATTTT. It specifies CSATPVGLSTDTQYF.

This clone was seen only once. The chain employs TRBV7-2 and TRBJ1-1; TRBD1 is a possible D gene (5 bases). V lost 3 bases to trimming and J lost 2 bases, with 16 bases between them. Germline V CDR1 and CDR2: SGHTA, FQGNSA. This CDR3 has 16 residues. CDR3: CASSLLGGGSNTEAFF. CDR3 sequence (DNA): TGTGCCAGCAGCTTGCTGGGCGGGGGGAGCAACACTGAAGCTTTCTTT. Supplemented by reference TRBV7-2 and TRBJ1-1, the full variable domain reads GAGVSQSPSNKVTEKGKDVELRCDPISGHTALYWYRQSLGQGLEFLIYFQGNSAPDKSGLPSDRFSAERTGGSVSTLTIQRTQQEDSAVYLCASSLLGGGSNTEAFFGQGTRLTVV.

This sequence joins TRBV18 and TRBJ2-7; 8 nucleotides agree with TRBD1. V dropped 6 bases and J dropped 3; count of bases not matched to a gene: 10. The CDR3 runs 15 residues. CDR1 and CDR2 from the germline V gene are KGHSH and LQKENI. The CDR3 here is CASSFSGTGLYEQYF. CDR3 DNA sequence: TGTGCCAGCTCCTTCTCCGGGACAGGACTCTACGAGCAGTACTTC.

In regard to this clone: Germline and junction disagree at one end, which may indicate a read error. The chain uses TRBV6-6 and TRBJ2-7; D might be TRBD1 (5 bases). Germline CDR1 is MNHNY and CDR2 is SVGAGI (reference sequence). The CDR3 runs 14 residues. CDR3 amino acids: CASLPPGPLYVQYF. The CDR3 nucleotides are TGTGCCTCCCTGCCCCCAGGGCCCCTCTACGTGCAGTACTTC.

This clone was observed a single time. This sequence joins TRBV18 and TRBJ1-3, with 7 bases that match TRBD1. There are 16 residues in the CDR3. Per germline, CDR1 KGHSH and CDR2 LQKENI. The trim removed 2 bases at V and 2 bases at J, leaving 6 bases unmatched. The CDR3 region is CASSPMEQGAGNTIYF. The DNA for the CDR3 is TGTGCCAGCTCACCAATGGAGCAGGGGGCTGGAAACACCATATATTTT. Drawing the rest from reference TRBV18 and TRBJ1-3, the complete variable domain is NAGVMQNPRHLVRRRGQEARLRCSPMKGHSHVYWYRQLPEEGLKFMVYLQKENIIDESGMPKERFSAEFPKEGPSILRIQQVVRGDSAAYFCASSPMEQGAGNTIYFGEGSWLTVV.

This clone showed up just a few times. The CDR3 DNA reads as TGCGCCAGCTCCCCCACGGCGGGGAACACTGAAGCTTTCTTT. This encodes CASSPTAGNTEAFF. The rearrangement uses TRBV5-1 and TRBJ1-1; no reliable D call. The ends were cut back, 7 bases at V and 1 base at J, with 14 bases in the middle. In germline, CDR1 is SGHRS, CDR2 YFSETQ. This CDR3 is 14 amino acids long.

The chain uses TRBV10-1 and TRBJ2-3; 7 nucleotides line up with TRBD2. With V trimmed by 5 bases and J by 0 bases, 5 bases remained unmatched. Germline V lookup: CDR1 WNHNN, CDR2 SYGVQD (reference sequence). The CDR3 length is 15 residues. The CDR3 region is CASSPLSGSTDTQYF. The DNA of the CDR3 is TGCGCCAGCAGTCCCCTTAGCGGGAGCACAGATACGCAGTATTTT.

The chain employs TRBV19 and TRBJ1-5; D is undetermined. V was cut by 3 bases and J by 1 base, with 10 bases left in between. The CDR3 contains 15 residues. In germline, CDR1 is LNHDA, CDR2 SQIVND (reference sequence). As DNA, the CDR3 is TGTGCCAGTAGTATGAGGGAGAGAAGCAATCAGCCCCAGCATTTT. As protein: CASSMRERSNQPQHF.

The chain recombines TRBV5-5 with TRBJ2-1, with 13 bases identical to TRBD2. Germline V gene lookup returns CDR1 SGHKS and CDR2 YYEKEE (reference sequence). This CDR3 has 15 residues. The V and J ends lost 3 bases and 6 bases, in that order; junction bases with no gene match: 3. The CDR3 spells CASSSGLAGINEQFF. The DNA for the CDR3 is TGTGCCAGCAGCTCGGGACTAGCGGGGATCAATGAGCAGTTCTTC.

V usage is TRBV30 and J usage is TRBJ1-1; D unresolved. The CDR3 covers 14 residues. Trimming left V 3 bases short and J 1 base short, with 12 bases between. CDR1 and CDR2 from the germline V gene are GTSNPN and SVGIG (reference sequence). CDR3 in amino acids: CAWSSGLSNTEAFF. The CDR3 region has the DNA TGTGCCTGGAGCTCCGGACTGTCGAACACTGAAGCTTTCTTT.

The chain joins TRBV20-1 to TRBJ2-1, with 11 positions matching TRBD2. This CDR3 spans 17 amino acids. Germline CDR1 is DFQATT and CDR2 is SNEGSKA (reference sequence). V shed 3 bases, J shed 0 bases, and the junction held 7 bases outside the gene matches. The CDR3 nucleotides read TGCAGTGCTAGTACTAGCGGGGGTAGGAGCTCCTACAATGAGCAGTTCTTC. Protein: CSASTSGGRSSYNEQFF.

This clone was detected only once. The chain has TRBV5-6 and TRBJ2-7; 14 nucleotides match TRBD2. The CDR3 spans 14 residues. Germline V lookup: CDR1 SGHDT, CDR2 YYEEEE. Losses at the gene ends were 4 bases for V and 6 bases for J; bases not matched to a gene: 3. The CDR3 loop is CASSLGLAGAEQYF. The CDR3 region has the DNA TGTGCCAGCAGCCTGGGACTAGCGGGGGCCGAGCAGTACTTC.

V is TRBV7-9 and J is TRBJ2-1; the match to TRBD2 covers 9 bases. Germline values: CDR1 SEHNR, CDR2 FQNEAQ (reference sequence). CDR3 length: 15 residues. V lost 2 bases and J lost 7; bases outside the gene matches: 6. CDR3 sequence: CASSLLAGGRNEQFF. CDR3 sequence (DNA): TGTGCCAGCAGCTTACTTGCGGGGGGGCGGAATGAGCAGTTCTTC.

This chain connects TRBV5-1 to TRBJ1-3; the match to TRBD1 covers 7 bases. Germline values: CDR1 SGHRS, CDR2 YFSETQ. The CDR3 extends over 18 amino acids. V was clipped by 1 base and J by 1 base; unmatched bases: 11. The CDR3 spells CASSLTGDRPSSGNTIYF. The DNA for the CDR3 is TGCGCCAGCAGCTTGACTGGGGACAGACCCTCTTCTGGAAACACCATATATTTT.

The V and J genes are TRBV9 and TRBJ1-1; D may be TRBD1 (6 bases). Germline loops: CDR1 SGDLS, CDR2 YYNGEE. This CDR3 is built from 14 residues. The ends were cut back, 0 bases at V and 1 base at J, with 7 bases in the middle. CDR3 in amino acids: CASSVGGQNTEAFF. CDR3 DNA sequence: TGTGCCAGCAGCGTAGGGGGACAGAACACTGAAGCTTTCTTT.

J is TRBJ2-3 and V is TRBV11-2; 8 bases agree with TRBD1. The germline CDR1 and CDR2 sequences are SGHAT and FQNNGV. The trim removed 5 bases at V and 1 base at J, leaving 8 bases unmatched. The CDR3 contains 16 residues. The CDR3 DNA reads TGTGCCAGCAGCCAAAGCAGGGGGCGGGGCACAGATACGCAGTATTTT. This codes for CASSQSRGRGTDTQYF.

Regarding this clone: The sample holds other DNA sequences that translate to the same CDR3. J is TRBJ2-5 and V is TRBV2; 7 positions match TRBD1. Germline V CDR1 and CDR2: SNHLY, FYNNEI. The CDR3 covers 13 residues. Trimming at V came to 4 bases and at J to 1 base, leaving 0 bases not matched to a gene. In DNA, the CDR3 is TGTGCCAGCAGTGGGGACAGCCAAGAGACCCAGTACTTC. Its protein product is CASSGDSQETQYF.

The rearrangement joins TRBV15 to TRBJ2-1, with 10 bases that match TRBD1. The V segment lost 3 bases and the J segment 7 bases; nucleotides outside the gene matches: 3. The length of the CDR3 is 14 residues. Germline CDR1 and CDR2: LNHNV and YYDKDF (reference sequence). The CDR3 protein is CATSRDRGMNEQFF. CDR3 nucleotides: TGTGCCACCAGCAGGGACAGGGGGATGAATGAGCAGTTCTTC.

J is TRBJ2-1 and V is TRBV7-9; no definite D call. Germline CDR1 SEHNR, CDR2 FQNEAQ (reference sequence). This CDR3 is built from 12 residues. The V end was cut by 5 bases, the J end by 5 bases, with 7 bases between. Here the CDR3 DNA reads TGTGCCAGCAGCCAGCGCAACAATGAGCAGTTCTTC. Residues: CASSQRNNEQFF. The variable domain in full, completed from reference TRBV7-9 and TRBJ2-1, reads DTGVSQNPRHKITKRGQNVTFRCDPISEHNRLYWYRQTLGQGPEFLTYFQNEAQLEKSRLLSDRFSAERPKGSFSTLEIQRTEQGDSAMYLCASSQRNNEQFFGPGTRLTVL.

The genes are TRBV10-3 and TRBJ2-7; D perhaps matches TRBD2 (6 bases). This CDR3 has 11 amino acids. Between the trimmed V and J ends, which lost 7 bases and 4 bases, there was a span of 8 bases. CDR1 and CDR2 from the germline V gene are ENHRY and SYGVKD. CDR3 sequence (DNA): TGTGCCATCATGCGGGATTACGAGCAGTACTTC. This codes for CAIMRDYEQYF.